The clone carrying this T cell receptor (beta chain) was found many times. Its antigen is undetermined. The record originates from a study of T cell repertoires in cytomegalovirus infection. At the level of the study: Both CMV infection and a matching HLA type were indicated by public TCR beta signatures. Findings of the study overall: Clonotypes of TCR beta that were HLA-C-restricted and CMV-specific dominated the ex vivo response.

TCRdb used MiXCR to reprocess the reads, holding one entry per CDR3 protein. This sample has a few hundred thousand distinct CDR3 sequences; more than 15% occur once, and the top ten carry roughly 45%. V shed 5 bases and J 4 bases; nucleotides not matched to a gene: 7. CDR3 length equals 14 residues. Germline CDR1 and CDR2: MNHEY and SMNVEV (reference sequence). This receptor was taken from a human donor in good health (CMV status not recorded). Some clones in this sample may be carry-over from other donors' samples. The chain is built from TRBV27 and TRBJ2-7; 8 nucleotides match TRBD1. Sample: CD8+ T cells from PBMCs. The CDR3 sequence is CASSPRQGLYEQYF. The CDR3 DNA follows: TGTGCCAGCAGTCCAAGACAGGGGTTGTACGAGCAGTACTTC.